This is a list of T cell receptor beta chains from one sample in a study of T cells expressing NK-cell markers. From the 5' RACE reads, TCRdb lists one entry per CDR3 protein and no DNA. Recorded for this sample: some 140,000 distinct CDR3 sequences. The sequenced material came from blood T cells: a sorted CD56 or NKG2C T cell subset, CD4+ or CD8+ T cells, or bulk PBMC T cells (not recorded which). The receptors originated from a woman aged 45-65 years in good health. Both conserved end residues are part of each CDR3. Each record gives: V gene, J gene, CDR3 protein.

v_call: TRBV20-1; j_call: TRBJ2-1; cdr3_aa: CSAPRDLSSYNEQFF
v_call: TRBV29-1; j_call: TRBJ2-2; cdr3_aa: CSVNSGVGELFF
v_call: TRBV27; j_call: TRBJ2-1; cdr3_aa: CASRFWLEGGSYNEQFF
v_call: TRBV11-3; j_call: TRBJ2-3; cdr3_aa: CASRHYGTSSTDTQYF
v_call: TRBV3-1; j_call: TRBJ2-5; cdr3_aa: CASSQGSLAETQYF
v_call: TRBV7-3; j_call: TRBJ2-2; cdr3_aa: CASSSGYSGELFF
v_call: TRBV7-9; j_call: TRBJ1-2; cdr3_aa: CATGDVRGYTF
v_call: TRBV25-1; j_call: TRBJ1-1; cdr3_aa: CARTVDTEAFF
v_call: TRBV11-2; j_call: TRBJ2-1; cdr3_aa: CASSLSGGITYNEQFF
v_call: TRBV27; j_call: TRBJ1-2; cdr3_aa: CASSFGQGDGYTF
v_call: TRBV11-2; j_call: TRBJ2-7; cdr3_aa: CASSRRDGLREQYF
v_call: TRBV5-6; j_call: TRBJ2-1; cdr3_aa: CASSLVPGEQFF
v_call: TRBV2; j_call: TRBJ2-2; cdr3_aa: CASSEAEGNGELFF
v_call: TRBV7-6; j_call: TRBJ1-1; cdr3_aa: CASSSPGLTEAFF
v_call: TRBV4-2; j_call: TRBJ1-5; cdr3_aa: CASSLTGDRENSNQPQHF
v_call: TRBV7-9; j_call: TRBJ2-3; cdr3_aa: CASSFSKRTGNTDTQYF
v_call: TRBV3-1; j_call: TRBJ2-7; cdr3_aa: CASSSSETAPYEQYF
v_call: TRBV3-1; j_call: TRBJ2-1; cdr3_aa: CASSQEPTTGYEQFF
v_call: TRBV12-3/TRBV12-4; j_call: TRBJ2-1; cdr3_aa: CASSYQSQPNEQFF
v_call: TRBV6-2/TRBV6-3; j_call: TRBJ2-7; cdr3_aa: CASSNFQEASYEQYF
v_call: TRBV5-1; j_call: TRBJ2-1; cdr3_aa: CASAWGLGNDEQFF
v_call: TRBV4-1; j_call: TRBJ2-3; cdr3_aa: CASSQRAGPLTDTQYF
v_call: TRBV12-3/TRBV12-4; j_call: TRBJ1-3; cdr3_aa: CASSQGRPRGNTIYF
v_call: TRBV6-5; j_call: TRBJ1-1; cdr3_aa: CASSWGFVLNTEAFF
v_call: TRBV4-2; j_call: TRBJ1-2; cdr3_aa: CASSQALALADGYTF
v_call: TRBV4-1; j_call: TRBJ1-2; cdr3_aa: CASSPTRGDYGYTF
v_call: TRBV30; j_call: TRBJ2-1; cdr3_aa: CAWDGAMGLNEQFF
v_call: TRBV7-6; j_call: TRBJ2-1; cdr3_aa: CASSLNVDLAFDEQFF
v_call: TRBV19; j_call: TRBJ2-3; cdr3_aa: CASTDKAPADTQYF
v_call: TRBV2; j_call: TRBJ2-3; cdr3_aa: CASSEVLAGSTDTQYF
v_call: TRBV12-3/TRBV12-4; j_call: TRBJ2-3; cdr3_aa: CASSSTGTPRAADTQYF
v_call: TRBV5-4; j_call: TRBJ1-1; cdr3_aa: CASSTEAPVRTIEAFF